The 28 T cell receptor beta chains below were found in one sample sequenced in a study of CD8+ T cells in alopecia areata. Sample treatment: oral pan-JAK inhibitor, 5-10 mg twice daily. Extraction of RNA preceded its reverse transcription into cDNA, which served as the sequencing template. Sequencing used immunoSEQ multiplex PCR; TCRdb keeps in-frame clones, though not all of them. Found here are about 260,000 clones, 60% of them singletons; the top ten hold 0.93%. The sample here was CD4+ T cells sorted from blood, taken around week 52, from a patient treated with tofacitinib. These receptors were obtained from a human donor with alopecia areata.

This clone was counted a few times. The chain is built from TRBV5-1 and TRBJ2-7; D is possibly TRBD2 (6 bases). The CDR3 length is 13 residues. Germline CDR1 is SGHRS and CDR2 is YFSETQ. The V and J ends lost 1 base and 5 bases respectively, with 10 bases between them. The CDR3 loop is CASSLPGLNEQYF. The CDR3 DNA sequence: TGCGCCAGCAGCTTGCCGGGACTCAACGAGCAGTACTTC.

The V call is TRBV30, the J call TRBJ2-7; TRBD1 or TRBD2 may be the D gene (5 bases each). V was pared by 0 bases and J by 0 bases, with 9 bases between. The CDR3 length is 14 residues. Germline values: CDR1 GTSNPN, CDR2 SVGIG (reference sequence). DNA of the CDR3: TGTGCCTGGAGTGTCGCTGGGGGCTCCTACGAGCAGTACTTC. Its translation: CAWSVAGGSYEQYF. Combining the CDR3 with reference TRBV30 and TRBJ2-7 gives the whole variable domain SQTIHQWPATLVQPVGSPLSLECTVEGTSNPNLYWYRQAAGRGLQLLFYSVGIGQISSEVPQNLSASRPQDRQFILSSKKLLLSDSGFYLCAWSVAGGSYEQYFGPGTRLTVT.

V gene TRBV29-1 combines with J gene TRBJ2-1; D is ambiguous. Germline V gene lookup returns CDR1 SQVTM and CDR2 ANQGSEA. The CDR3 is 13 amino acids. The germline V and J ends were trimmed by 3 bases and 1 base, with 7 bases remaining between them. This CDR3 reads CSVDRVSYNEQFF. The CDR3 nucleotides read TGCAGCGTTGATAGGGTTTCCTACAATGAGCAGTTCTTC.

Comment on this clone: An end of the junction differs from the germline gene, which may be a read error. This CDR3 is CASSQVAYNSPLHF. CDR3 sequence (DNA): TGTGCCAGCAGCCAAGTGGCCTACAATTCACCCCTCCACTTT. The chain has TRBV11-2 and TRBJ1-6; D gene uncertain. CDR1 SGHAT and CDR2 FQNNGV come from the germline V gene. The CDR3 is 14 residues long.

The chain employs TRBV5-1 and TRBJ2-3, with D uncertain. The CDR3 runs 16 residues. CDR1 and CDR2 (germline): SGHRS, YFSETQ. V lost 4 bases to trimming and J lost 1 base, with 16 bases between them. CDR3: CASSKRHPPRTDTQYF. The DNA for the CDR3 is TGCGCCAGCAGCAAAAGGCACCCACCTCGCACAGATACGCAGTATTTT.

This clone was counted only a few times. The chain couples TRBV4-3 to TRBJ1-2; no firm D call. This CDR3 has 13 residues. CDR1 and CDR2 from the germline V gene are LGHNA and YSLEER. Trimming pared 0 bases from V and 13 bases from J, leaving 15 bases between. Here the CDR3 reads CASSQDGRTVPTF. The CDR3 region has the DNA TGCGCCAGCAGCCAAGACGGGCGGACCGTTCCCACCTTC.

The chain joins TRBV30 to TRBJ2-7; a possible D gene is TRBD1 (5 bases). The CDR3 is made up of 14 amino acids. Per the germline V gene, CDR1 is GTSNPN and CDR2 is SVGIG (reference sequence). The V and J ends lost 4 bases and 4 bases respectively, with 17 bases between them. The CDR3 sequence: CAWNPTGLGYEQYF. CDR3 nucleotide sequence: TGTGCCTGGAACCCCACAGGCCTGGGGTACGAGCAGTACTTC.

The gene calls are TRBV15 and TRBJ1-5; D is ambiguous. The CDR3 runs 16 residues. Germline V CDR1 and CDR2: LNHNV, YYDKDF (reference sequence). Deletions cut 0 bases from V and 6 bases from J, with 15 bases between. The CDR3 loop reads CATSRDLTTVRQPQHF. For the CDR3, the DNA is TGTGCCACCAGCAGAGACCTCACAACTGTGCGTCAGCCCCAGCATTTT.

The sample holds a few counts of this clone. The chain combines TRBV30 with TRBJ2-3; D is undetermined. Trimming left V 5 bases short and J 5 bases short, with 8 bases between. CDR3 size: 11 residues. From germline, CDR1 is GTSNPN and CDR2 SVGIG (reference sequence). CDR3 sequence: CAWAVGDTQYF. CDR3 nucleotides: TGTGCCTGGGCCGTTGGAGATACGCAGTATTTT.

Only a few counts were recorded for this clone. The chain recombines TRBV29-1 with TRBJ1-2, with TRBD1 as a possible D gene (5 bases). CDR1 and CDR2 (germline): SQVTM, ANQGSEA. The CDR3 is made up of 12 amino acids. The V and J ends lost 4 bases and 8 bases respectively, with 14 bases between them. CDR3 DNA sequence: TGCAGCGTTGCCCCCGGGACTTACGGCTACACCTTC. Protein: CSVAPGTYGYTF.

This clone was counted a few times. The chain employs TRBV7-2 and TRBJ1-4; possibly TRBD1 for D (6 bases). CDR3 length: 14 residues. Germline values: CDR1 SGHTA, CDR2 FQGNSA. V was clipped by 5 bases and J by 5 bases, with 12 bases between them. This CDR3 is CASSQNRANEKLFF. Here the CDR3 DNA reads TGTGCCAGCAGCCAAAACAGGGCGAATGAAAAACTGTTTTTT.

This clone appeared a few times. The chain carries TRBV6-5 and TRBJ2-7, with TRBD1 as a possible D gene (5 bases). Trimming removed 0 bases at V and 0 bases at J, with 12 bases between. In germline, CDR1 is MNHEY, CDR2 SVGAGI. CDR3 length equals 16 residues. CDR3 in amino acids: CASSYSKQDYSYEQYF. The CDR3 bases are TGTGCCAGCAGTTACTCGAAACAGGATTACTCCTACGAGCAGTACTTC.

The chain is built from TRBV5-6 and TRBJ2-3; D perhaps matches TRBD1 (6 bases). Germline loops: CDR1 SGHDT, CDR2 YYEEEE. CDR3 length: 14 amino acids. V was trimmed by 3 bases and J by 6 bases, leaving 14 bases between them. The CDR3: CASSSPGVLDTQYF. In DNA, the CDR3 is TGTGCCAGCAGCTCCCCAGGGGTTTTGGATACGCAGTATTTT.

The chain recombines TRBV5-1 with TRBJ2-7; TRBD1 matches 8 bases. V lost 4 bases, J lost 3 bases, and 3 bases stayed unmatched. Germline-derived CDR1 and CDR2 are SGHRS and YFSETQ. The CDR3 totals 13 residues. CDR3 region: CASSLDRVYEQYF. CDR3 coding DNA: TGCGCCAGCAGCCTGGACAGGGTCTACGAGCAGTACTTC.

The chain is built from TRBV4-3 and TRBJ1-6; TRBD1 aligns across 7 bases. Germline lookup yields CDR1 LGHNA and CDR2 YSLEER. The junction had 8 bases not matched to a gene; V was cut back by 0 bases and J by 9 bases. The CDR3 covers 16 residues. The CDR3 reads CASSQDRGRGGSPLHF. Written as DNA, the CDR3 is TGCGCCAGCAGCCAAGATAGGGGCAGGGGGGGTTCACCCCTCCACTTT.

The chain carries TRBV6-1 and TRBJ1-5; 8 bases fit TRBD1. Looked up from germline, CDR1 is MNHNS and CDR2 is SASEGT. This CDR3 spans 16 amino acids. V gave up 2 bases and J gave up 2 bases; unmatched junction bases: 5. The CDR3 sequence: CASSELQGAGNQPQHF. The CDR3 nucleotides are TGTGCCAGCAGTGAACTTCAGGGGGCAGGCAATCAGCCCCAGCATTTT.

This clone was found a few times. The CDR3 DNA follows: TGCAGCGTTGCCCAGACAGGGGACGGGTACGAGCAGTACTTC. Protein sequence: CSVAQTGDGYEQYF. The genes are TRBV29-1 and TRBJ2-7, with 8 bases that match TRBD1. Losses at the gene ends were 4 bases for V and 4 bases for J; bases not matched to a gene: 9. The CDR3 consists of 14 residues. Germline V gene lookup returns CDR1 SQVTM and CDR2 ANQGSEA.

CDR3 coding DNA: TGTGCCAGTAGTGGACAGTGGACAGATACGCAGTATTTT. It specifies CASSGQWTDTQYF. The chain links TRBV19 to TRBJ2-3; perhaps TRBD1 as D (6 bases). CDR1 and CDR2 (germline): LNHDA, SQIVND (reference sequence). V lost 5 bases and J 3 bases, leaving 9 bases between the germline ends. This CDR3 has 13 residues.

This chain connects TRBV29-1 to TRBJ2-5, with TRBD2 as a possible D gene (5 bases). V shed 4 bases and J shed 5 bases, with 11 bases lying between them. The CDR3 is 12 amino acids. The germline V gene encodes CDR1 SQVTM and CDR2 ANQGSEA. The CDR3: CSVVGELETQYF. As DNA, the CDR3 is TGCAGCGTTGTCGGGGAGTTGGAGACCCAGTACTTC.

The genes are TRBV5-1 and TRBJ2-7; 7 nucleotides match TRBD1. Germline CDR1 is SGHRS and CDR2 is YFSETQ. CDR3 size: 16 residues. V trimming: 0 bases; J trimming: 0 bases; junction bases outside the gene matches: 6. CDR3 in DNA: TGCGCCAGCAGCTTGGCCCGGACAGGACCCTCCTACGAGCAGTACTTC. Amino acids: CASSLARTGPSYEQYF.

This clone was seen a handful of times. V and J are TRBV7-2 and TRBJ2-5, with D unclear. CDR1 SGHTA and CDR2 FQGNSA come from the germline V gene. The V end was cut by 10 bases, the J end by 5 bases, with 17 bases between. The CDR3 runs to 13 residues. The CDR3 sequence: CAIIPPARETQYF. The CDR3 nucleotides are TGTGCCATCATACCCCCGGCGCGGGAGACCCAGTACTTC.

The gene calls are TRBV4-1 and TRBJ2-2; D call uncertain. Germline assignment: CDR1 MGHRA and CDR2 YSYEKL. Trimming shortened V by 3 bases and J by 4 bases, and 12 bases separated the two germline ends. The CDR3 length is 15 residues. CDR3 region: CASSQGRMSTGELFF. CDR3 nucleotide sequence: TGCGCCAGCAGCCAGGGCAGGATGAGCACCGGGGAGCTGTTTTTT.

The chain couples TRBV6-5 to TRBJ1-5; D not resolved. Germline V CDR1 and CDR2: MNHEY, SVGAGI. The V gene lost 6 bases and the J gene lost 0 bases, with 12 bases spanning the gap. The CDR3 loop spans 15 amino acids. The CDR3 reads CASRPDGDSNQPQHF. In DNA form, the CDR3 reads TGTGCCAGCAGGCCCGACGGGGATAGCAATCAGCCCCAGCATTTT.

This chain links TRBV5-1 with TRBJ2-5; TRBD1 matches at 9 bases. V lost 0 bases and J lost 5; bases outside the gene matches: 8. This CDR3 contains 16 residues. CDR1 and CDR2 from the germline V gene are SGHRS and YFSETQ. This chain's CDR3 is CASSLEGQGFTETQYF. The CDR3 region has the DNA TGCGCCAGCAGCTTGGAAGGACAGGGGTTTACGGAGACCCAGTACTTC.

V usage is TRBV2 and J usage is TRBJ2-7; D unresolved. This CDR3 spans 15 amino acids. Germline loops: CDR1 SNHLY, CDR2 FYNNEI. V lost 2 bases to trimming and J lost 2 bases, with 13 bases between them. The CDR3 coding sequence is TGTGCCAGCAGTGAAAGAGGTGACGGCGCCTACGAGCAGTACTTC. Translation: CASSERGDGAYEQYF.

CDR3 DNA sequence: TGTGCCAGCAGTTCAAGACTAGCGGGGGGTTACGAGCAGTACTTC. Its protein product is CASSSRLAGGYEQYF. The rearrangement joins TRBV6-5 to TRBJ2-7; 13 nucleotides match TRBD2. Germline V CDR1 and CDR2: MNHEY, SVGAGI. This CDR3 has 15 amino acids. The V and J ends lost 4 bases and 4 bases, in that order; junction bases with no gene match: 4.

The gene calls are TRBV7-2 and TRBJ2-4, with 9 bases aligning to TRBD1. V lost 3 bases, J lost 1 base, and 1 base stayed unmatched. CDR3 length: 15 amino acids. Germline-derived CDR1 and CDR2 are SGHTA and FQGNSA. CDR3 in amino acids: CASSFGQGAKNIQYF. For the CDR3, the DNA is TGTGCCAGCAGCTTTGGACAGGGGGCCAAAAACATTCAGTACTTC.

This chain joins TRBV30 and TRBJ2-3, with D possibly matching TRBD1 (6 bases). With 2 bases removed from V and 5 bases from J, the gap between germline ends came to 11 bases. Germline V gives CDR1 GTSNPN, CDR2 SVGIG (reference sequence). The CDR3 is 13 residues long. CDR3 sequence reads: CAWSLQGRDTQYF. The CDR3 DNA is TGTGCCTGGAGTCTGCAGGGGAGAGATACGCAGTATTTT.